This TCR beta chain was sequenced in a study of OX40 agonist ivuxolimab in advanced cancers. Study as a whole: Ivuxolimab, an agonist antibody against OX40 (CD134), was given to patients. Patients in the trial were receiving intravenous ivuxolimab every 2 weeks, at doses of 0.01 to 10 mg/kg.

The V gene end was trimmed by 0 bases and the J gene end by 0 bases; junction bases not matched to a gene: 9. The CDR3 has 18 amino acids. Looked up from germline, CDR1 is LGHNT and CDR2 is FRNRAP. Sequencing was performed with immunoSEQ multiplex PCR; in TCRdb, only in-frame clones are kept and a portion is missing. The data contain tens of thousands of clones, around 90% of them singletons. For this clone: The antigen remains undetermined.

The study, taken as a whole, reports: Clones of CD4+ and CD8+ blood T cells grew by week 6 at doses of 0.1 to 3.0 mg/kg.

Blood samples were obtained at baseline, cycle 4 day 1, and cycle 7 day 1. The source material was CD4+ or CD8+ T cells sorted from blood, sampled in a trial of the OX40 agonist ivuxolimab. The gene calls are TRBV12-5 and TRBJ2-3; 7 positions agree with TRBD1. This sequence originates from an adult with an advanced solid tumor such as melanoma, head and neck, liver or kidney cancer. The CDR3 here is CASGLVLGRGSSTDTQYF. The CDR3 region has the DNA TGTGCTAGTGGTTTGGTACTGGGCAGGGGGTCAAGCACAGATACGCAGTATTTT.